This paragraph reports one T cell receptor beta chain. Its antigen is unknown. The sample comes from a study of graft-versus-host responses after intestinal transplantation. Looked up from germline, CDR1 is MNHEY and CDR2 is SVGAGI. The CDR3 extends over 15 amino acids. Trimming took off 5 bases at V and 1 base at J, with 14 bases between the two ends. TCRdb's copy holds only in-frame clones and misses some; the assay was immunoSEQ multiplex PCR. Counted here are over 70,000 clones, roughly four fifths occurring once; the ten biggest clones make up roughly 17%. The sequencing used unstimulated CD8+ T cells sorted from spleen or lymph node cells, collected before intestinal transplant. The sequence came from a human donor who received an intestinal transplant. The chain uses TRBV6-5 and TRBJ2-5; weak D call: TRBD1 (6 bases). CDR3 sequence reads: CASSRGDTAQETQYF. CDR3 DNA sequence: TGTGCCAGCAGTCGAGGGGACACAGCCCAAGAGACCCAGTACTTC.